This section outlines one T cell receptor beta chain sequence together with its context. What this receptor recognizes is not known. A much larger clone differs from this one at a single base, so this may be a read error. The patients picked for sequencing were ones in whom flow cytometry had shown an expansion of CD8+CD57+ cells. Severe acquired aplastic anemia was diagnosed in all patients according to International Study of Aplastic Anemia and Agranulocytosis and Camitta criteria. No patient had received any therapy when blood was sampled. The study deep-sequenced TCR repertoires of sorted CD4+ and CD8+ blood T cells from severe aplastic anemia patients and healthy subjects. Patients were enrolled under clinicaltrials.gov protocols 00001620, 01623167, 00001397, 00071045, 00081523 and 00961064 in the USA. Ficoll-Paque density gradient centrifugation was used to isolate peripheral blood mononuclear cells. Before DNA was extracted, CD4+ and CD8+ T cells were sorted using either FACS or magnetic beads.

Profiling of TCR beta VDJ combinations and CDR3 sequences used genomic DNA as the template. An Illumina HiSeq 2000 was used for TCR repertoire sequencing. In the authors' own workflow: Repertoire assessment relied on Simpson's diversity index, CDR3 size and DJ length profiles, and TRBV/TRBJ rearrangement plots. The most abundant DNA sequence in the deep sequencing data was taken as the immunodominant clone. CDR3 amino acid sequences were checked for sharing across subjects and were also compared against the VDJdb database and published repertoires. The public sequencing data were trimmed at Q25 with fastp and processed into clonotypes with MiXCR by TCRdb, which kept only in-frame beta chains. Rows with a matching CDR3 protein are joined into one entry that keeps the most common DNA and genes. TCRdb, not the original authors, processed these V and J calls. This sample comprises around 430,000 distinct CDR3 sequences, around 30% of them detected only once. About 0.8% of the sample comes from the top ten.

The record originates from a study of CD8+CD57+ T cells in acquired aplastic anemia (dated by TCRdb to the late 2010s). For the study in its entirety: Extracted DNA from sorted CD4+ and CD8+ cells averaged around 3.2 ug, ranging from roughly 0.17 to 27.4 ug. CD8+CD57+ expansion was defined as frequency above the mean frequency observed in healthy subjects.

Broader findings and caveats from the paper: CD8+ Simpson's diversity did not differ significantly between patients and healthy controls (P=0.060). Roughly 29 CD8+ CDR3 sequences were found in both patients and controls but appeared to be highly expressed in patients and within the immunodominant clones of the patients.

For CDR1 and CDR2, the germline V gene lists SGDLS and YYNGEE. The CDR3 holds 15 amino acids from the cysteine to the phenylalanine. CDR3 DNA only is kept here, 45 bases in frame from base 1. The sequence was obtained from a human donor with aplastic anemia. The chain is encoded by TRBV9 joined to TRBJ1-3; 9 bases in the middle match TRBD1. The sequencing sample was made of sorted CD4+, CD8+, or CD8+CD57+ T cells (not recorded which) from PBMCs. In nucleotide form, the sequence is TGTGCCAGCAGCGTAGGACAGGGGGTTGGAAACGCCATATATTTT. It translates as CASSVGQGVGNAIYF.